The clone carrying this T cell receptor beta chain was picked up a small number of times. Its target is unknown. These data originate in a study of blood T cells in healthy people across ages. Findings of the study overall: Higher diversity and more naive CD4+ cells were features of long-lived donors, compared to aged donors. What prevented conclusive comparison of naive and antigen-experienced cells was that PBMCs were unsorted.

The authors ran a second PCR of about 6 to 12 cycles using a sample-barcoded 5' primer and a J-beta primer mix. TCRdb passed the 5' RACE reads through MiXCR, listing each CDR3 protein once. The table has hundreds of thousands of distinct CDR3 sequences, about three fifths seen once; the top ten hold around 20%. Source material: blood. This TCR was recovered from a man younger than 45 in good health.

The DNA for the CDR3 is TGCGCCAGCAGCTTGCAGGGGTCGTCAGGAGAGCAGTTCTTC. Its protein is CASSLQGSSGEQFF. This sequence joins TRBV5-1 and TRBJ2-1; a weak D match, TRBD1 (6 bases). Trimming pared 1 base from V and 10 bases from J, leaving 15 bases between. In germline, CDR1 is SGHRS, CDR2 YFSETQ. There are 14 residues in the CDR3.